The source of this T cell receptor (beta chain) is a study of blood T cell repertoires in COVID-19. Data came from immunoSEQ multiplex PCR; TCRdb stores just in-frame clones and leaves some out. The repertoire holds fewer than 250,000 clones, under 90% seen once, with about 9.9% in the top ten. V shed 3 bases, J shed 5 bases, and the junction held 7 bases outside the gene matches. This CDR3 is 15 amino acids long. CDR1 is LNHDA and CDR2 is SQIVND in the germline V gene (reference sequence). The sequenced sample consisted of peripheral blood. The TCR was taken from a man over 45 with COVID-19, enrolled during active disease. The J gene is TRBJ1-2, the V gene TRBV19, with 9 bases lining up with TRBD1. The CDR3 loop is CASSMRTGALYGYTF. The DNA for the CDR3 is TGTGCCAGTAGTATGAGGACAGGGGCCCTATATGGCTACACCTTC. Together with reference TRBV19 and TRBJ1-2, the CDR3 gives the full variable domain: DGGITQSPKYLFRKEGQNVTLSCEQNLNHDAMYWYRQDPGQGLRLIYYSQIVNDFQKGDIAEGYSVSREKKESFPLTVTSAQKNPTAFYLCASSMRTGALYGYTFGSGTRLTVV.